Listed below are T cell receptor beta chains from one sample, sequenced in a study of shared clonotypes between healthy human individuals. TCRdb keeps only in-frame clones here, not all; method: immunoSEQ multiplex PCR. The sample lists 700,000 or so clones; 72% were seen once. The sample comprised memory CD4+ T cells sorted from blood. The source is a woman aged 25 to 39 in good health. The CDR3 runs from the conserved cysteine through the conserved F or W. D genes are given only for firm matches. Size values are once, few and many counts, or a class for expanded clones, and some rows have none.

J gene	V gene	D gene	clone size	CDR3 length	CDR3 DNA	CDR3 protein
TRBJ1-1	TRBV7-8	TRBD1	NA	15	TGTGCCAGCAGCTTAGGGTACAGGGGACACACTGAAGCTTTCTTT	CASSLGYRGHTEAFF
TRBJ2-3	TRBV9	NA	NA	15	TGTGCCAGCAGCGTAGCAACTAGCAGGTCCGATACGCAGTATTTT	CASSVATSRSDTQYF
TRBJ2-7	TRBV5-4	TRBD2	few	15	TGTGCCAGCAGGAACCCTAGCGGGACCAGCAACGAGCAGTACTTC	CASRNPSGTSNEQYF
TRBJ2-5	TRBV7-9	TRBD1	NA	16	TGTGCCAGCAGCTACACCCCGGGACAGGGTAAAGAGACCCAGTACTTC	CASSYTPGQGKETQYF
TRBJ2-7	TRBV4-2	NA	NA	17	TGTGCCAGCAGCCAAGAGGCGGTGGGCGGGCGACCCTACGAGCAGTACTTC	CASSQEAVGGRPYEQYF
TRBJ1-1	TRBV29-1	NA	NA	12	TGCAGCGTTGAAACCGGGAACACTGAAGCTTTCTTT	CSVETGNTEAFF
TRBJ2-2	TRBV5-1	NA	NA	14	TGCGCCAGCAGCTTGGATGGGGGAATCGGGGAGCTGTTTTTT	CASSLDGGIGELFF
TRBJ2-1	TRBV19	TRBD2	few	19	TGTGCCAGTAGTATCGCCGGGACTAGCGGGAGGGCCGACTACAATGAGCAGTTCTTC	CASSIAGTSGRADYNEQFF
TRBJ1-1	TRBV10-1	NA	NA	13	TGCGCCAGCAGCACACAGAGGGACACTGAAGCTTTCTTT	CASSTQRDTEAFF
TRBJ2-1	TRBV2	NA	NA	11	TGTGCCAGCAGTGTTTCCTGGGAGCAGTTCTTC	CASSVSWEQFF
TRBJ2-4	TRBV5-1	NA	NA	13	TGCGCCAGCAGCCCTACGCTCCGCGACATTCAGTACTTC	CASSPTLRDIQYF
TRBJ2-1	TRBV28	NA	NA	15	TGTGCCAGCAGTTGGAGGCAGAGCTCCTACAATGAGCAGTTCTTC	CASSWRQSSYNEQFF
TRBJ2-1	TRBV7-2	TRBD2	NA	15	TGTGCCAGCAGCCCCTCTAGCGGGCTATACAATGAGCAGTTCTTC	CASSPSSGLYNEQFF
TRBJ1-3	TRBV4-1	NA	NA	17	TGCGCCAGCAGCCAAGAACCGGGACGGGGGGCTGGAAACACCATATATTTT	CASSQEPGRGAGNTIYF
TRBJ2-7	TRBV2	TRBD2	NA	16	TGTGCCAGCAGATACGAGGGACTAGCGGTTTCCTACGAGCAGTACTTC	CASRYEGLAVSYEQYF
TRBJ1-2	TRBV28	NA	once	16	TGTGCCAGCAGTCAGACCGGGACGGCTTTTTCCTATGGCTACACCTTC	CASSQTGTAFSYGYTF
TRBJ2-3	TRBV5-1	TRBD1	NA	16	TGCGCCAGCAGCGGGACAGGGGAGGTCCGCGCTGATACGCAGTATTTT	CASSGTGEVRADTQYF
TRBJ1-2	TRBV5-1	NA	NA	14	TGCGCCAGCAGCTTGGCGTCAGGGCGTTATGGCTACACCTTC	CASSLASGRYGYTF
TRBJ2-1	TRBV15	TRBD2	NA	15	TGTGCCACCAGCAGCCGGACTAGCGTGGGCGATGAGCAGTTCTTC	CATSSRTSVGDEQFF
TRBJ2-3	TRBV6-1	NA	few	15	TGTGCCAGCTTTGGTATTGCGGGAAGCACAGATACGCAGTATTTT	CASFGIAGSTDTQYF
TRBJ1-5	TRBV28	NA	NA	16	TGTGCCAGCAGTTCTTTCGGACGGGGGGACGGACAGCCCCAGCATTTT	CASSSFGRGDGQPQHF
TRBJ1-5	TRBV27	NA	NA	16	TGTGCCAGCTCCGACGCGGGGAAACCTCGCAATCAGCCCCAGCATTTT	CASSDAGKPRNQPQHF
TRBJ1-2	TRBV11-2	TRBD1	NA	15	TGTGCCAGCAGCACATACAGGGGTCGAGACTATGGCTACACCTTC	CASSTYRGRDYGYTF
TRBJ2-1	TRBV5-4	NA	NA	12	TGTGCCAGCAGTCGAGGAGGCTGGGAGCAGTTCTTC	CASSRGGWEQFF
TRBJ2-6	TRBV29-1	NA	NA	15	TGCAGCGCAATTGAGACCGTATCTGGGGCCAACGTCCTGACTTTC	CSAIETVSGANVLTF
TRBJ2-4	TRBV19	TRBD1	few	15	TGTGCCAGTAGTAGAAAGGGACAGGGGGGTGACATTCAGTACTTC	CASSRKGQGGDIQYF
TRBJ2-3	TRBV9	NA	NA	16	TGTGCCAGCAGCGTATGGACGCCCGGCGTCACAGATACGCAGTATTTT	CASSVWTPGVTDTQYF
TRBJ1-5	TRBV10-1	NA	many	14	TGCGCCAGCAGTGAGGGGCAGGTCAATCAGCCCCAGCATTTT	CASSEGQVNQPQHF
TRBJ2-7	TRBV11-2	TRBD2	NA	14	TGTGCCAGCAGCTTAAATAGCGGGGAGGGCGAGCAGTACTTC	CASSLNSGEGEQYF
TRBJ1-4	TRBV28	TRBD1	NA	14	TGTGCCAGCAGTTTGGGACAGGGTAGAGAAAAACTGTTTTTT	CASSLGQGREKLFF
TRBJ1-1	TRBV14	TRBD1	NA	17	TGTGCCAGCAGCCGAACAAACTACAGGGGAATGAACACTGAAGCTTTCTTT	CASSRTNYRGMNTEAFF
TRBJ2-3	TRBV29-1	NA	NA	15	TGCAGCGTTGAAAGAGGGCAGGCGTCCACAGATACGCAGTATTTT	CSVERGQASTDTQYF
TRBJ2-6	TRBV7-8	NA	NA	12	TGTGCCAGCACCGCTGGGGCCAACGTCCTGACTTTC	CASTAGANVLTF
TRBJ1-1	TRBV19	NA	NA	13	TGTGCCAGTGAGAGATCAATGAACACTGAAGCTTTCTTT	CASERSMNTEAFF
TRBJ1-3	TRBV27	NA	NA	13	TGTGCCAGTTCCCGGGTAATAGGAAACACCATATATTTT	CASSRVIGNTIYF
TRBJ2-7	TRBV28	NA	many	16	TGTGCCAGCAGAATGAGGACTTCCCATTCCTCCTACGAGCAGTACTTC	CASRMRTSHSSYEQYF
TRBJ2-7	TRBV11-2	NA	NA	19	TGTGCCAGCAGCTTAGTAGTGGCCGTGGGGGGAACACGTTTGGGCGAGCAGTACTTC	CASSLVVAVGGTRLGEQYF
TRBJ2-5	TRBV19	TRBD2	NA	16	TGTGCCACTAATTCTCGGACTAGCGGGAGGTTGGAGACCCAGTACTTC	CATNSRTSGRLETQYF
TRBJ1-1	TRBV29-1	TRBD1	NA	14	TGCAGCGGACAACCACAGGGGGCGAACACTGAAGCTTTCTTT	CSGQPQGANTEAFF
TRBJ2-7	TRBV21-1	NA	NA	17	TGTGCCAGCAGCAAAGATCCAACTTCCCATCCCTCCTACGAGCAGTACTTC	CASSKDPTSHPSYEQYF
TRBJ2-5	TRBV4-1	TRBD1	NA	15	TGCGCCAGCAGCCCGGGGGGACAGGGGGGAGAGACCCAGTACTTC	CASSPGGQGGETQYF
TRBJ2-7	TRBV27	NA	NA	14	TGTGCCAGCAGTTTAGCGGAGGGGGTCTACGAGCAGTACTTC	CASSLAEGVYEQYF
TRBJ1-4	TRBV4-2	NA	NA	14	TGTGCCAGCAGCCAGACGGGGGGAAATGAAAAACTGTTTTTT	CASSQTGGNEKLFF
TRBJ1-2	TRBV10-2	NA	NA	12	TGCGCCAGCAGTGATGTTAACTATGGCTACACCTTC	CASSDVNYGYTF
TRBJ2-3	TRBV11-3	TRBD2	NA	15	TGTGCCAGCAGCATAACGAGCGGGAGTCGGGATACGCAGTATTTT	CASSITSGSRDTQYF
TRBJ1-2	TRBV20-1	TRBD1	NA	11	TGCAGTGGCCCGACAGGGTTCGGCTACACCTTC	CSGPTGFGYTF
TRBJ2-3	TRBV7-8	NA	NA	15	TGTGCCAGCAGCTTAGACTGGGCAGCCCCAGATACGCAGTATTTT	CASSLDWAAPDTQYF
TRBJ2-2	TRBV7-9	TRBD1	NA	15	TGTGCCAGCGGACGACAGGGAAAGAGGGCCGGGGAGCTGTTTTTT	CASGRQGKRAGELFF
TRBJ2-5	TRBV4-2	TRBD2	few	16	TGTGCCAGCAGCCAGTACACTAGCGGGGCTCAAGAGACCCAGTACTTC	CASSQYTSGAQETQYF
TRBJ1-2	TRBV9	NA	few	17	TGTGCCAGCAGCGTAGATCTGCAGCCTTCTCGATTCTATGGCTACACCTTC	CASSVDLQPSRFYGYTF
TRBJ1-5	TRBV2	NA	once	15	TGTGCCAGCAGACCAACCGGGGGGCGAGTACAGCCCCAGCATTTT	CASRPTGGRVQPQHF